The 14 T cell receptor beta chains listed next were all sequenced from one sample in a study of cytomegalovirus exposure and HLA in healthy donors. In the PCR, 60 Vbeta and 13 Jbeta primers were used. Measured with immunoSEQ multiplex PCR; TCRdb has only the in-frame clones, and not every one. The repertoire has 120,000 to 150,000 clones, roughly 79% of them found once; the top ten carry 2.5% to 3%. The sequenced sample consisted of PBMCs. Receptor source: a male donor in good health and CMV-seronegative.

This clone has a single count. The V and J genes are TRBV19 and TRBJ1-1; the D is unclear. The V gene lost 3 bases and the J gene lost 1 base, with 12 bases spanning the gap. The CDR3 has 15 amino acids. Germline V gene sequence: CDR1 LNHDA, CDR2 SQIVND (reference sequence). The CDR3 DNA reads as TGTGCCAGTAGTATCAACAGAGGGCGGAACACTGAAGCTTTCTTT. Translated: CASSINRGRNTEAFF.

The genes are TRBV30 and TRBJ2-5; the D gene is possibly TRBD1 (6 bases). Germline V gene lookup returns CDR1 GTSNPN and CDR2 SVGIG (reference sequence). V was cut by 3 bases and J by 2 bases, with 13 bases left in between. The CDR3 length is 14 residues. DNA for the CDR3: TGTGCCTGGAGCCTAGGGACACTTCAAGAGACCCAGTACTTC. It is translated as CAWSLGTLQETQYF.

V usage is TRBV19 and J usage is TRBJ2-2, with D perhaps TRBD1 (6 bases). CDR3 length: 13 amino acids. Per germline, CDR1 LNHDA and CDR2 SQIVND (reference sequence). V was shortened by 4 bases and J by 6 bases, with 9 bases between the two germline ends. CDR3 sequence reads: CASSTQGAGELFF. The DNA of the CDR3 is TGTGCCAGTAGTACACAGGGTGCCGGGGAGCTGTTTTTT.

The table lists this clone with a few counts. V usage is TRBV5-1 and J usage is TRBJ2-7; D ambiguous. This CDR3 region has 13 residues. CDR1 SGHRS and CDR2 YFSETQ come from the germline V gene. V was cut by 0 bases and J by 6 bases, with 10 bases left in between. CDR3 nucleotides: TGCGCCAGCAGCTTGGCCACAGTCGCCGAGCAGTACTTC. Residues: CASSLATVAEQYF.

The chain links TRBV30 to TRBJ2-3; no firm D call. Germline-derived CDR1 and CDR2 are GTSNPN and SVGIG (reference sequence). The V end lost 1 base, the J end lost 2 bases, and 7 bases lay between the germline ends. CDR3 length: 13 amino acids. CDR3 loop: CAWSGAATDTQYF. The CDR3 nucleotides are TGTGCCTGGAGTGGGGCTGCCACAGATACGCAGTATTTT.

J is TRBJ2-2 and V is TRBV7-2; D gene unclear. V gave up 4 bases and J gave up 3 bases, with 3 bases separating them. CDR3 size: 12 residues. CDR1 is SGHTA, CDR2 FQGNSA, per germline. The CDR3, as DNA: TGTGCCAGCAGCTCTTACACCGGGGAGCTGTTTTTT. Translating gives CASSSYTGELFF.

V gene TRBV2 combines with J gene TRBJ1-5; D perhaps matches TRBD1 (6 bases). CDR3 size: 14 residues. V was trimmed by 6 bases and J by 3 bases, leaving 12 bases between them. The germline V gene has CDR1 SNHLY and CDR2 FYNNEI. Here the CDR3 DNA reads TGTGCCAGCAGCGAACAGGGCCCCAATCAGCCCCAGCATTTT. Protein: CASSEQGPNQPQHF.

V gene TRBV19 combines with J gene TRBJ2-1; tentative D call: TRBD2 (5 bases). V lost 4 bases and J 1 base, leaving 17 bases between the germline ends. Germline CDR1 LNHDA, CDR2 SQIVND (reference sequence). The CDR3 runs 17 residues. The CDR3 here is CASSRAGSALSYNEQFF. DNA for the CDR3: TGTGCCAGTAGTAGGGCGGGTTCTGCCCTTTCCTACAATGAGCAGTTCTTC.

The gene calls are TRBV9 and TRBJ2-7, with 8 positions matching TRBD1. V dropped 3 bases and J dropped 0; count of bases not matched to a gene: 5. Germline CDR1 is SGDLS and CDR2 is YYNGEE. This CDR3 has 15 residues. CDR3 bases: TGTGCCAGCAGCGCCCAGGGGGCGAGCTCCTACGAGCAGTACTTC. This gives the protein CASSAQGASSYEQYF.

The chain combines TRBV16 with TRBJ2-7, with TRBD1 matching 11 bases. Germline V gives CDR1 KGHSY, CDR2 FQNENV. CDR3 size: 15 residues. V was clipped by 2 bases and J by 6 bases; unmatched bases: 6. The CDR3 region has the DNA TGTGCCAGCAGCCAACCGGGACAGGGGGTAGGCGAGCAGTACTTC. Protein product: CASSQPGQGVGEQYF.

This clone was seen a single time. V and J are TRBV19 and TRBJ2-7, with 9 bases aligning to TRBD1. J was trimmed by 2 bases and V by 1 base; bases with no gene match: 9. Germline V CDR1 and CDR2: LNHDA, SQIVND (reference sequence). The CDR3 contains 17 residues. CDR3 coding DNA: TGTGCCAGTAGTATAGTCTGGGCGGGGGACAGGGCCTACGAGCAGTACTTC. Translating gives CASSIVWAGDRAYEQYF.

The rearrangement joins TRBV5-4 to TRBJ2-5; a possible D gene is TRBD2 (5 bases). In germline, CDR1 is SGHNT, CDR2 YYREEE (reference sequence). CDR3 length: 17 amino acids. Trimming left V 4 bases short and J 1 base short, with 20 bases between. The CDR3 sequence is CASSPGSIANSQETQYF. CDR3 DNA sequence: TGTGCCAGCAGCCCGGGATCGATAGCGAACTCCCAAGAGACCCAGTACTTC.

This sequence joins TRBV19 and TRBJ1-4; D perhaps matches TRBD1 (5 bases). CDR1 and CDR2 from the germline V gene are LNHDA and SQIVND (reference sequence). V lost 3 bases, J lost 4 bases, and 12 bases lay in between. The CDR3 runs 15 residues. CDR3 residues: CASSMVGGINEKLFF. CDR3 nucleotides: TGTGCCAGTAGTATGGTCGGGGGGATTAATGAAAAACTGTTTTTT.

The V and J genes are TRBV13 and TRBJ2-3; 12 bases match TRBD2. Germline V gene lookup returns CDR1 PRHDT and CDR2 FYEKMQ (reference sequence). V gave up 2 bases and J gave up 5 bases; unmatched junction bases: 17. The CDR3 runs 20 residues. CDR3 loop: CASSLYRPPTSGRVVDTQYF. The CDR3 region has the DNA TGTGCCAGCAGCTTATACCGCCCACCGACTAGCGGGAGAGTCGTAGATACGCAGTATTTT.